These 30 T cell receptor beta chains originate from one sample sequenced in a study of regulatory and conventional T cells in RAG deficiency. Conventional CD4+ T cells were sorted from blood as CD25-low CD127-high cells. Profiling relied on immunoSEQ multiplex PCR, and the TCRdb table lists in-frame clones only, not all of them. The data show over 45,000 clones, 70% to 90% seen once. A further study also used this sample, focusing on regulatory T cells. This second report adds: The PCR used 52 TRBV and 13 TRBJ primers.

Sequencing was done on a sample of CD4+ effector T cells sorted from blood. Source of these receptors: a human donor in good health.

This clone is a singleton in its sample. The same CDR3 also results from other DNA sequences found in this sample. V usage is TRBV11-2 and J usage is TRBJ2-7; 9 bases are shared with TRBD2. Trimming took 2 bases from V and 2 from J; bases not matched to a gene: 13. This CDR3 comprises 18 residues. In germline, CDR1 is SGHAT, CDR2 FQNNGV. DNA of the CDR3: TGTGCCAGCAGCTTAAGAGGGGGCGGGGCTAGCGGGACCTACGAGCAGTACTTC. Translation gives CASSLRGGGASGTYEQYF.

This chain connects TRBV9 to TRBJ2-7; TRBD2 agrees at 12 bases. Germline V gene sequence: CDR1 SGDLS, CDR2 YYNGEE. This CDR3 has 15 residues. V shed 2 bases, J shed 5 bases, and the junction held 5 bases outside the gene matches. CDR3 residues: CASSVTSGRSDEQYF. In DNA form, the CDR3 reads TGTGCCAGCAGCGTTACTAGCGGGAGGTCGGACGAGCAGTACTTC.

The J gene is TRBJ2-1, the V gene TRBV7-8, with no clear D. In germline, CDR1 is SGHVS, CDR2 FQNEAQ. The CDR3 covers 12 residues. The germline V and J ends were trimmed by 5 bases and 3 bases, with 5 bases remaining between them. The CDR3 nucleotides read TGTGCCAGCAGCGCACACTACAATGAGCAGTTCTTC. As protein: CASSAHYNEQFF.

The chain couples TRBV7-9 to TRBJ2-2; no reliable D call. Germline CDR1 reads SEHNR; CDR2 reads FQNEAQ (reference sequence). The CDR3 loop spans 12 amino acids. V lost 1 base, J lost 4 bases, and 1 base lay in between. The CDR3 loop reads CASSLVTGELFF. The CDR3, as DNA: TGTGCCAGCAGCTTAGTCACCGGGGAGCTGTTTTTT.

V gene TRBV5-4 combines with J gene TRBJ1-6; no clear D. The CDR3 contains 14 residues. V gave up 4 bases and J gave up 5 bases, with 10 bases separating them. Germline assignment: CDR1 SGHNT and CDR2 YYREEE (reference sequence). In DNA, the CDR3 is TGTGCCAGCAGCCCGAGAGGAGATAATTCACCCCTCCACTTT. Translating it yields CASSPRGDNSPLHF.

The V call is TRBV5-6, the J call TRBJ2-7; the match to TRBD2 covers 12 bases. Looked up from germline, CDR1 is SGHDT and CDR2 is YYEEEE. The CDR3 extends over 15 amino acids. V lost 4 bases and J lost 4; bases outside the gene matches: 6. The CDR3 here is CASSPGLAGLYEQYF. CDR3 nucleotides: TGTGCCAGCAGCCCGGGACTAGCGGGTCTGTACGAGCAGTACTTC.

This clone was recorded only once. The chain recombines TRBV18 with TRBJ1-3; D is unresolved. Germline CDR1 and CDR2: KGHSH and LQKENI. The CDR3 is made up of 15 amino acids. The germline V and J ends were trimmed by 4 bases and 1 base, with 11 bases remaining between them. The CDR3 here is CASSRVTTSGNTIYF. CDR3 DNA: TGTGCCAGCTCACGTGTGACAACTTCTGGAAACACCATATATTTT.

The rearrangement uses TRBV6-1 and TRBJ2-6, with no clear D. Germline CDR1 reads MNHNS; CDR2 reads SASEGT. This CDR3 comprises 14 residues. With 2 bases removed from V and 0 bases from J, the gap between germline ends came to 2 bases. The CDR3 DNA reads TGTGCCAGCAGTGAACGCTCTGGGGCCAACGTCCTGACTTTC. As protein: CASSERSGANVLTF.

The rearrangement links TRBV5-6 to TRBJ2-4; TRBD1 might be the D (6 bases). The CDR3 runs 15 residues. Per the germline V gene, CDR1 is SGHDT and CDR2 is YYEEEE. V was shortened by 0 bases and J by 3 bases, with 10 bases between the two germline ends. CDR3 amino acids: CASSLDQGNKNIQYF. CDR3 DNA sequence: TGTGCCAGCAGCTTGGACCAGGGGAACAAAAACATTCAGTACTTC.

V is TRBV6-6 and J is TRBJ2-1; 12 bases line up with TRBD2. This CDR3 is 16 amino acids long. Looked up from germline, CDR1 is MNHNY and CDR2 is SVGAGI (reference sequence). After removal of 6 bases from V and 7 bases from J, the junction contained 10 bases not matched to a gene. The CDR3 coding sequence is TGTGCCAGCAGCGTCTTAGGTACTAGCGGGGGGAATGAGCAGTTCTTC. Its protein product is CASSVLGTSGGNEQFF.

This rearrangement joins TRBV25-1 to TRBJ2-1; 7 nucleotides line up with TRBD2. The CDR3 has 15 residues. Germline CDR1 reads MGHDK; CDR2 reads SYGVNS. Trimming at V came to 0 bases and at J to 5 bases, leaving 4 bases not matched to a gene. The DNA of the CDR3 is TGTGCCAGCAGTGAATATGGGAGGGCTCACAATGAGCAGTTCTTC. Protein product: CASSEYGRAHNEQFF.

This chain uses TRBV25-1 with TRBJ2-7; 8 bases line up with TRBD1. Trimming removed 2 bases from V and 5 bases from J; junction bases left unmatched: 8. This CDR3 contains 15 residues. Germline loops: CDR1 MGHDK, CDR2 SYGVNS. CDR3 sequence reads: CASSEPGQGRNEQYF. CDR3 in DNA: TGTGCCAGCAGTGAACCCGGACAGGGTAGGAACGAGCAGTACTTC.

The chain couples TRBV6-5 to TRBJ2-7; the D gene is possibly TRBD2 (6 bases). The ends were cut back, 4 bases at V and 2 bases at J, with 15 bases in the middle. The germline V gene encodes CDR1 MNHEY and CDR2 SVGAGI. This CDR3 has 15 amino acids. In DNA form, the CDR3 reads TGTGCCAGCAGTTTCGGACGCGGAGGGACCTACGAGCAGTACTTC. Its translation is CASSFGRGGTYEQYF.

This clone was seen more than once but under ten times. V and J are TRBV6-6 and TRBJ2-7; D is unclear. The CDR3 contains 11 residues. CDR1 is MNHNY, CDR2 SVGAGI, per germline (reference sequence). The V gene lost 6 bases and the J gene lost 6 bases, with 9 bases spanning the gap. The DNA for the CDR3 is TGTGCCAGCAGCCCCCTCTCCGAGCAGTACTTC. Protein: CASSPLSEQYF.

As DNA, the CDR3 is TGTGCCAGCAGTGAAATAGGGATCCCTACTAATTCACCCCTCCACTTT. Protein sequence: CASSEIGIPTNSPLHF. V gene TRBV6-1 combines with J gene TRBJ1-6; D gene unclear. Germline lookup yields CDR1 MNHNS and CDR2 SASEGT. The CDR3 runs 16 residues. V was clipped by 2 bases and J by 6 bases, with 14 bases between them.

This chain links TRBV6-1 with TRBJ1-2; possibly TRBD1 for D (5 bases). V lost 1 base and J 2 bases, leaving 20 bases between the germline ends. The length of the CDR3 is 18 residues. Germline V gene lookup returns CDR1 MNHNS and CDR2 SASEGT. CDR3 coding DNA: TGTGCCAGCAGTGAAGGCCCTATTTCGGGACTGGTCAACTATGGCTACACCTTC. Translating it yields CASSEGPISGLVNYGYTF.

This chain uses TRBV11-1 with TRBJ1-1; 7 bases fit TRBD1. Germline V gene data show CDR1 as SGHAT and CDR2 as FQDESV (reference sequence). J was trimmed by 4 bases and V by 5 bases; bases with no gene match: 7. The CDR3 sequence is 14 residues long. For the CDR3, the DNA is TGTGCCAGCAGCCACAACAGGGGCTCCACTGAAGCTTTCTTT. Amino acid sequence: CASSHNRGSTEAFF.

The rearrangement uses TRBV28 and TRBJ1-1; TRBD1 matches at 8 bases. The CDR3 is 11 residues long. Germline-derived CDR1 and CDR2 are MDHEN and SYDVKM. The J segment lost 7 bases and the V segment lost 7 bases, leaving 2 bases of the junction unmatched. Here the CDR3 DNA reads TGTGCCAGCACGGACAGGGTTGAAGCTTTCTTT. Translated, it gives CASTDRVEAFF.

This chain connects TRBV7-6 to TRBJ1-1; no clear D gene. CDR1 is SGHVS, CDR2 FNYEAQ, per germline. CDR3 length: 17 residues. V was clipped by 1 base and J by 0 bases, with 15 bases between them. The CDR3 region has the DNA TGTGCCAGCAGCTTAGTAGTTAGTGGGCAATTGAACACTGAAGCTTTCTTT. Residues: CASSLVVSGQLNTEAFF.

As concerns this clone: The junction does not match germline at one end; this may be a read error. This CDR3 reads CAGSSSSGSPNTQYF. In DNA form, the CDR3 reads TGTGCCGGCAGCTCCTCGTCGGGTTCTCCAAATACGCAGTATTTT. V usage is TRBV7-3 and J usage is TRBJ2-3; D unresolved. The length of the CDR3 is 15 residues. Germline CDR1 and CDR2: SGHTA and FQGTGA.

The V call is TRBV10-3, the J call TRBJ2-7, with D hard to call. Germline V gene data show CDR1 as ENHRY and CDR2 as SYGVKD. V was cut by 0 bases and J by 7 bases, with 13 bases left in between. This CDR3 is built from 14 residues. CDR3 DNA sequence: TGTGCCATCAGTGAGTCGAACGGCCGACGGGAGCAGTACTTC. This encodes CAISESNGRREQYF.

This chain uses TRBV4-2 with TRBJ1-5; possible D gene TRBD1, 6 bases. This CDR3 region has 15 residues. The germline V and J ends were trimmed by 0 bases and 8 bases, with 14 bases remaining between them. The germline V gene has CDR1 LGHNA and CDR2 YNFKEQ. DNA of the CDR3: TGTGCCAGCAGCCAAGATCATACAGGGTCGGAGCCCCAGCATTTT. It codes for CASSQDHTGSEPQHF.

Only one count was recorded for this clone. The V gene is TRBV6-1, the J gene TRBJ1-5; a weak D match, TRBD1 (6 bases). CDR1 and CDR2 from the germline V gene are MNHNS and SASEGT. The CDR3 is 14 amino acids. Trimming took 5 bases from V and 2 from J, leaving 10 bases between them. The CDR3 sequence: CASSRAGGNQPQHF. In DNA, the CDR3 is TGTGCCAGCAGTCGGGCAGGGGGCAATCAGCCCCAGCATTTT.

In its sample, this clone was seen a few times. This chain connects TRBV19 to TRBJ2-1, with a possible D match to TRBD2 (7 bases). The CDR3 extends over 15 amino acids. Germline V gene lookup returns CDR1 LNHDA and CDR2 SQIVND (reference sequence). With 10 bases removed from V and 2 bases from J, the gap between germline ends came to 18 bases. Here the CDR3 reads CATHKWEGAYNEQFF. The CDR3 DNA is TGTGCCACCCATAAGTGGGAGGGGGCCTACAATGAGCAGTTCTTC.

This chain links TRBV7-8 with TRBJ1-1; tentative D call: TRBD1 (6 bases). CDR3 length: 16 residues. Trimming pared 5 bases from V and 3 bases from J, leaving 19 bases between. Germline CDR1 and CDR2: SGHVS and FQNEAQ. For the CDR3, the DNA is TGTGCCAGCAGCCCCAGAGCAAACCGACAGGACACTGAAGCTTTCTTT. It yields the protein CASSPRANRQDTEAFF.

This rearrangement joins TRBV18 to TRBJ2-2, with 9 positions matching TRBD2. CDR1 is KGHSH, CDR2 LQKENI, per germline. The CDR3 is 15 amino acids. The V gene end was trimmed by 1 base and the J gene end by 6 bases; junction bases not matched to a gene: 3. CDR3 nucleotides: TGTGCCAGCTCACCACGGAGCGGGAGGTCCGGGGAGCTGTTTTTT. As protein: CASSPRSGRSGELFF.

This sequence joins TRBV5-1 and TRBJ1-2, with 8 bases identical to TRBD1. Trimming at V came to 7 bases and at J to 5 bases, leaving 13 bases not matched to a gene. In germline, CDR1 is SGHRS, CDR2 YFSETQ. The CDR3 extends over 15 amino acids. CDR3 region: CASRQGLGGNYGYTF. CDR3 in DNA: TGCGCCAGCCGACAGGGGCTCGGTGGAAATTATGGCTACACCTTC.

V usage is TRBV5-4 and J usage is TRBJ2-1; 8 bases are shared with TRBD1. The CDR3 contains 15 residues. Per the germline V gene, CDR1 is SGHNT and CDR2 is YYREEE (reference sequence). V shed 2 bases and J 6 bases; nucleotides not matched to a gene: 7. Here the CDR3 reads CASSLETGVGNEQFF. The DNA for the CDR3 is TGTGCCAGCAGCTTAGAGACAGGGGTCGGCAATGAGCAGTTCTTC.

The CDR3 bases are TGTGCCAGCCTACTCGGTATGAACACTGAAGCTTTCTTT. Protein: CASLLGMNTEAFF. The chain joins TRBV18 to TRBJ1-1; D remains unclear. The CDR3 is 13 residues long. Looked up from germline, CDR1 is KGHSH and CDR2 is LQKENI. V lost 8 bases to trimming and J lost 0 bases, with 10 bases between them.

This clone was seen just once. Relative to the germline gene, one junction end is altered; a read error may explain this. The CDR3 DNA sequence: TGTGCTAGCAGCTCGGGCACAGATACGCAGTATTTT. It codes for CASSSGTDTQYF. The V and J genes are TRBV7-7 and TRBJ2-3; D is ambiguous. Germline lookup yields CDR1 SSHAT and CDR2 FNYEAQ (reference sequence). The CDR3 has 12 residues.